These 2 T cell receptor beta chains were sequenced from one sample in a study of shared clonotypes between healthy human individuals. The table came from immunoSEQ multiplex PCR; TCRdb's copy has only in-frame clones and leaves some out. The data hold around 980,000 clones, with around three quarters observed a single time. Sequencing was done on a sample of memory CD4+ T cells from PBMCs. The subset was: CD45RA-negative fraction. Receptor source: a man in his late teens or twenties in good health. Some clones in this sample may be carry-over from other donors' samples.

This clone was seen only a few times. The CDR3 DNA reads TGTGCCAGCAGCTTAACAGTGACTAGCGGAAAGCAGTACTTC. Amino acid sequence: CASSLTVTSGKQYF. The chain carries TRBV7-2 and TRBJ2-7; TRBD2 agrees at 9 bases. The CDR3 is 14 residues long. With 2 bases clipped from V and 8 bases from J, the junction kept 7 bases outside the gene matches. CDR1 and CDR2 (germline): SGHTA, FQGNSA. Using reference TRBV7-2 and TRBJ2-7 for the parts outside the CDR3, the full variable domain is GAGVSQSPSNKVTEKGKDVELRCDPISGHTALYWYRQSLGQGLEFLIYFQGNSAPDKSGLPSDRFSAERTGGSVSTLTIQRTQQEDSAVYLCASSLTVTSGKQYFGPGTRLTVT.

The chain is built from TRBV2 and TRBJ1-1, with D uncertain. V lost 7 bases and J lost 3, with 12 bases in between. CDR1 and CDR2 (germline): SNHLY, FYNNEI. The CDR3 contains 13 residues. The CDR3 DNA follows: TGTGCCAGCACCCCCTCCCCGGACACTGAAGCTTTCTTT. It codes for CASTPSPDTEAFF.